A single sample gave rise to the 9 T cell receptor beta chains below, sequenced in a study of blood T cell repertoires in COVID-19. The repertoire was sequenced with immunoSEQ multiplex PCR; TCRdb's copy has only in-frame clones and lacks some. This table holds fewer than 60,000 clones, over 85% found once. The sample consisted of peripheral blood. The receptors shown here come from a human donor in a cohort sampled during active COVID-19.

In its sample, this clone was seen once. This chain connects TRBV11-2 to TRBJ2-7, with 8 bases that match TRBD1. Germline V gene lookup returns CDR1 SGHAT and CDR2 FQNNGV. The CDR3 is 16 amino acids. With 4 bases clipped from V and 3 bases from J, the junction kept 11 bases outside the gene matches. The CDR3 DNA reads TGTGCCAGCAGCTCCGGTCTGGACAGGGCGAGCTACGAGCAGTACGTC. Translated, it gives CASSSGLDRASYEQYV.

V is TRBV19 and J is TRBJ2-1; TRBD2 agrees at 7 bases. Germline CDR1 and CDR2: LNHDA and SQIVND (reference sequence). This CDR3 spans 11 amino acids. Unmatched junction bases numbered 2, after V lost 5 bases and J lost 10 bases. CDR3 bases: TGTGCCAGTAGTCCGGGGGGAGAGCAGTTCTTC. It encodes CASSPGGEQFF.

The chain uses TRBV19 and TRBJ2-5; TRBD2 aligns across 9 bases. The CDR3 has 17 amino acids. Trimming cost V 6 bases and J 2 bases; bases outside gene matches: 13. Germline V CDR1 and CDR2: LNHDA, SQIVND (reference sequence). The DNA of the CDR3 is TGTGCCAGTAGATCTGGGTGGGCTAGCGGGAAACAAGAGACCCAGTACTTC. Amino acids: CASRSGWASGKQETQYF.

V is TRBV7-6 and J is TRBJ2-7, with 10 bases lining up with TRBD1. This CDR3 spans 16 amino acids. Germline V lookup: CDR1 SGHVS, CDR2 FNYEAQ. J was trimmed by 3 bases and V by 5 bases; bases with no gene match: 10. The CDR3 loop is CASSPLTRDRGYEQYF. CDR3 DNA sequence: TGTGCCAGCAGCCCCTTAACCCGGGACAGGGGCTACGAGCAGTACTTC. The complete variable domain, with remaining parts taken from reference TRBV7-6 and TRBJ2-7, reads GAGVSQSPRYKVTKRGQDVALRCDPISGHVSLYWYRQALGQGPEFLTYFNYEAQQDKSGLPNDRFSAERPEGSISTLTIQRTEQRDSAMYRCASSPLTRDRGYEQYFGPGTRLTVT.

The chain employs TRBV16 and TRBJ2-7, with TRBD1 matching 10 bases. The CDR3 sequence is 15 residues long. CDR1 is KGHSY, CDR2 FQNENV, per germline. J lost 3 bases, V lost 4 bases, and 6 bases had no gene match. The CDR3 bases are TGTGCCAGCAGCCGGGGACAGGGGATTAACTACGAGCAGTACGTC. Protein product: CASSRGQGINYEQYV.

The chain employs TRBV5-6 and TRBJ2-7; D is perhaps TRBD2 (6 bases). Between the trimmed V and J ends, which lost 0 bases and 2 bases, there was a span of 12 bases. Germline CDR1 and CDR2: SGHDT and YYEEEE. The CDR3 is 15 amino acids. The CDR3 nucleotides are TGTGCCAGCAGCTTGGGCGGGACGGCCGCCTACGAGCAGTACTTC. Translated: CASSLGGTAAYEQYF.

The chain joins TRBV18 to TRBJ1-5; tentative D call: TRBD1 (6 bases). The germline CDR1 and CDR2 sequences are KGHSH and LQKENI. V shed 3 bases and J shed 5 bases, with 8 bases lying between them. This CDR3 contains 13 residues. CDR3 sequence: CASSPHRDQPQHF. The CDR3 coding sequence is TGTGCCAGCTCACCGCACAGGGATCAGCCCCAGCATTTT.

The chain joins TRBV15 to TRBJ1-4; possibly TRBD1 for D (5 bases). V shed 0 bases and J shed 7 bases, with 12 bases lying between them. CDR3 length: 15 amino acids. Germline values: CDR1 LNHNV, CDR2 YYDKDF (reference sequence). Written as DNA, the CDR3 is TGTGCCACCAGCAGAGATTTCCGGGACTTTGAAAAACTGTTTTTT. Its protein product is CATSRDFRDFEKLFF.

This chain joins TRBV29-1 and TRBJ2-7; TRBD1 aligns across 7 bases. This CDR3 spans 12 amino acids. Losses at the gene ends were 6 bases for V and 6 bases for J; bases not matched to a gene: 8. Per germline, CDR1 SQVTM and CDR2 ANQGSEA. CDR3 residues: CSVATGRGEQYF. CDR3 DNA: TGCAGCGTGGCGACAGGGAGAGGCGAGCAGTACTTC.